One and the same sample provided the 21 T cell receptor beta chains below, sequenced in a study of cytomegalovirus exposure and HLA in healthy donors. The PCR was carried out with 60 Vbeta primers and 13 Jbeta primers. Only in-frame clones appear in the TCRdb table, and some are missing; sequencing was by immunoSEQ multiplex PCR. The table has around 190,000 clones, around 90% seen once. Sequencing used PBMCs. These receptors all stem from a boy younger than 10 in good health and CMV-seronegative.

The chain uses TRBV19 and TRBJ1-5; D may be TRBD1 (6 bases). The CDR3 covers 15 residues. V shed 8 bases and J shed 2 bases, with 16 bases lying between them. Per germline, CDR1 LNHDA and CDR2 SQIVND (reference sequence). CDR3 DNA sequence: TGTGCCAGTGAGGGGTTGACAGGCGGCAATCAGCCCCAGCATTTT. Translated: CASEGLTGGNQPQHF.

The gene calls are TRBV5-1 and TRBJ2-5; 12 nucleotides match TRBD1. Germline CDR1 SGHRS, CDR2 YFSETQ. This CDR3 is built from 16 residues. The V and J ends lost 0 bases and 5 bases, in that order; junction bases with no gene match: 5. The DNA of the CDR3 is TGCGCCAGCAGCTTGGTTGGGACAGGGGGCATGGAGACCCAGTACTTC. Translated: CASSLVGTGGMETQYF.

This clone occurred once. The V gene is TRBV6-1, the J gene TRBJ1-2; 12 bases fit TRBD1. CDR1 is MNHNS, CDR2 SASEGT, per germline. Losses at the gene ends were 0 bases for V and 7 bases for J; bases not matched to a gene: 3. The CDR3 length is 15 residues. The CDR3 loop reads CASSEAGTGGFGYTF. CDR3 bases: TGTGCCAGCAGTGAAGCCGGGACAGGGGGCTTTGGCTACACCTTC.

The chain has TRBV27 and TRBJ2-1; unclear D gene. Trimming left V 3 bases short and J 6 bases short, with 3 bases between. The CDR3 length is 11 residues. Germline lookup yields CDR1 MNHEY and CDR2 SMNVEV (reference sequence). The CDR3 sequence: CASSFGNEQFF. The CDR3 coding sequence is TGTGCCAGCAGTTTCGGCAATGAGCAGTTCTTC.

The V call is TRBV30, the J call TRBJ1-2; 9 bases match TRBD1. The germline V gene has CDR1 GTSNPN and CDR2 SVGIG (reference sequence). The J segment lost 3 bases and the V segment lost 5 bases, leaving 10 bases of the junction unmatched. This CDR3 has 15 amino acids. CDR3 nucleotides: TGTGCCTGGGTCCACGCGGACAGGGGACACTATGGCTACACCTTC. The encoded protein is CAWVHADRGHYGYTF.

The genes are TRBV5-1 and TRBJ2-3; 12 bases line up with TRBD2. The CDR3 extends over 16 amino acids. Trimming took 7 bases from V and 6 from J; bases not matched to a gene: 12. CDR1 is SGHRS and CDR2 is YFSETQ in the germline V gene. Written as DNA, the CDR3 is TGCGCCAGCTCCCGGTCCGGGACTAGCGGGCGGGATACGCAGTATTTT. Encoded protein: CASSRSGTSGRDTQYF.

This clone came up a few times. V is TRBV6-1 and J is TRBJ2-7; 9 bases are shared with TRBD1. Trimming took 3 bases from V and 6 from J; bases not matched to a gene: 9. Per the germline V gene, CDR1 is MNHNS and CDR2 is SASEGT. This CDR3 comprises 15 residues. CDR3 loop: CASSELGTGTSEQYF. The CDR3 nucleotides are TGTGCCAGCAGTGAGCTCGGGACAGGGACTTCCGAGCAGTACTTC.

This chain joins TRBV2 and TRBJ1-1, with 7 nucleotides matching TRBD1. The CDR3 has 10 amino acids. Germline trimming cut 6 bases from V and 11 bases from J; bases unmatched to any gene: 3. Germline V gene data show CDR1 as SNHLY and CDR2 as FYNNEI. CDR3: CASRKGAAFF. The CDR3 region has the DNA TGTGCCAGCAGAAAGGGGGCGGCTTTCTTT.

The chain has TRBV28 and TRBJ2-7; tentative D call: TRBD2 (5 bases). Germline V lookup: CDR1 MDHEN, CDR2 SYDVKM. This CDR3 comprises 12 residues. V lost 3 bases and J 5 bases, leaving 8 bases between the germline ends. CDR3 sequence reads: CASSLRVHEQYF. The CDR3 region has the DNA TGTGCCAGCAGTTTGAGGGTTCACGAGCAGTACTTC.

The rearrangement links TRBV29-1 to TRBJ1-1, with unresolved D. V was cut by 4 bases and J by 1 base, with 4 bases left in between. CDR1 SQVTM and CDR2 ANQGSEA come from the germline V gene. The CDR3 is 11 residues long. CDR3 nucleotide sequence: TGCAGCGTTGGGGCGAACACTGAAGCTTTCTTT. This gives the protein CSVGANTEAFF.

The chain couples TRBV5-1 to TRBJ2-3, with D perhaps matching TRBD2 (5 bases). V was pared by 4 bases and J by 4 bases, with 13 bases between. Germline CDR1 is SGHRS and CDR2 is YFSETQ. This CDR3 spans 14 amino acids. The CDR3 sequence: CASSEARGPDTQYF. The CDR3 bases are TGCGCCAGCAGCGAGGCTCGAGGGCCAGATACGCAGTATTTT.

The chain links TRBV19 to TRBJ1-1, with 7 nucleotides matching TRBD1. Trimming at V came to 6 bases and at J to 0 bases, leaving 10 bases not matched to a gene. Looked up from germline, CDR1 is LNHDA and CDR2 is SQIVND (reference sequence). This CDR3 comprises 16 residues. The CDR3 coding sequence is TGTGCCAGTAGAAATACAGGGGAAAGAATGAACACTGAAGCTTTCTTT. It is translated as CASRNTGERMNTEAFF.

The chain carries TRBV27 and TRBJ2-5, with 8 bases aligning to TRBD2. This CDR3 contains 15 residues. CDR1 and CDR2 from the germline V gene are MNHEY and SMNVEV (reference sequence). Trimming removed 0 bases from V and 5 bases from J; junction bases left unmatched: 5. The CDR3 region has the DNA TGTGCCAGCAGTTTATCGATTATAGCGGGGGAGACCCAGTACTTC. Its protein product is CASSLSIIAGETQYF.

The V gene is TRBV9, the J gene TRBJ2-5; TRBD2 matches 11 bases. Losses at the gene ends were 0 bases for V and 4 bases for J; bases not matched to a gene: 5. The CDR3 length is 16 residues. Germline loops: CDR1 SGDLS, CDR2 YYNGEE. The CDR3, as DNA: TGTGCCAGCAGCGTAGATAGCGGGGGGGTGGTAGAGACCCAGTACTTC. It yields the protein CASSVDSGGVVETQYF.

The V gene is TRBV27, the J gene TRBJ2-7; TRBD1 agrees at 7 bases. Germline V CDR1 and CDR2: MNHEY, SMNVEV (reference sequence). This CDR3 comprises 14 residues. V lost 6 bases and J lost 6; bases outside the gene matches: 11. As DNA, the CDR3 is TGTGCCAGCAGCCCGGACAGGCAAAAGTTCGAGCAGTACTTC. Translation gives CASSPDRQKFEQYF.

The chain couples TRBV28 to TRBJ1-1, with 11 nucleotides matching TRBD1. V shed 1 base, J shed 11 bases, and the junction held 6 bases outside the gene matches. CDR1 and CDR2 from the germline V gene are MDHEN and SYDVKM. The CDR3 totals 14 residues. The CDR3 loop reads CASSLLGQGAKAFF. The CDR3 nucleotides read TGTGCCAGCAGTTTATTAGGACAGGGGGCAAAGGCTTTCTTT. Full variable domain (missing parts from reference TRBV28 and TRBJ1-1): DVKVTQSSRYLVKRTGEKVFLECVQDMDHENMFWYRQDPGLGLRLIYFSYDVKMKEKGDIPEGYSVSREKKERFSLILESASTNQTSMYLCASSLLGQGAKAFFGQGTRLTVV.

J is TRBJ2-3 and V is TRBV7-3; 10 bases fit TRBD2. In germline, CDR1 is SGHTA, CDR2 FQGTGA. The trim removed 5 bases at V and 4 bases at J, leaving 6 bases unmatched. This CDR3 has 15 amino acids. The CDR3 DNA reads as TGTGCCAGCAGCCCCTCTAGCGGGGGTGCAGATACGCAGTATTTT. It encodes CASSPSSGGADTQYF.

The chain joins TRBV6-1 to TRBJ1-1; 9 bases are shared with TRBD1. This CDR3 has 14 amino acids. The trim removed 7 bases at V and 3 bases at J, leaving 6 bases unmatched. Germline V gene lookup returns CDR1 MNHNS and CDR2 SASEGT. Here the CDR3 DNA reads TGTGCCAGCACCGCAGACAGGGGGGACACTGAAGCTTTCTTT. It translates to CASTADRGDTEAFF.

The CDR3 here is CASSPRDRVSPLHF. CDR3 coding DNA: TGTGCCAGCAGCCCCCGCGACAGGGTCTCACCCCTCCACTTT. V gene TRBV7-6 combines with J gene TRBJ1-6, with 7 bases that match TRBD1. CDR3 length: 14 amino acids. Germline V gives CDR1 SGHVS, CDR2 FNYEAQ. V gave up 5 bases and J gave up 10 bases; unmatched junction bases: 8.

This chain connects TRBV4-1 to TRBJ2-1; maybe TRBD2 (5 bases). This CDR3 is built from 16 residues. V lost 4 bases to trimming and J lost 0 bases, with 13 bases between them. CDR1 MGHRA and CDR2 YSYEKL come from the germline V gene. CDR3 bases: TGCGCCAGCAGCCTGAGCGGAACTAGCTCCTACAATGAGCAGTTCTTC. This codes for CASSLSGTSSYNEQFF.

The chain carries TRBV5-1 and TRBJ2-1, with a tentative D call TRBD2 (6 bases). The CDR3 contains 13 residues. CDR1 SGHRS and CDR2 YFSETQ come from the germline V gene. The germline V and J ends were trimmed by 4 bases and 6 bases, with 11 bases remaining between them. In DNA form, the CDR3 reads TGCGCCAGCAGCCAGGGACTGGTCAATGAGCAGTTCTTC. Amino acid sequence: CASSQGLVNEQFF.